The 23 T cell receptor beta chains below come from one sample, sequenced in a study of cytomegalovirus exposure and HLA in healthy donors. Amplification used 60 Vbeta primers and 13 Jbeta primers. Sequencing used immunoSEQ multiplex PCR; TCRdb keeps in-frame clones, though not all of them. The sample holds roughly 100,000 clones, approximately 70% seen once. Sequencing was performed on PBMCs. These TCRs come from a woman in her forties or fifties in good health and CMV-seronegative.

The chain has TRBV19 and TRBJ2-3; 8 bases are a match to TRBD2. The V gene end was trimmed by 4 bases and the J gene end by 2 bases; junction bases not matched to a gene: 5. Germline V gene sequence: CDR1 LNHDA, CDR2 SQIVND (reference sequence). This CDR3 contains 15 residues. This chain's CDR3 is CASSNLAGLTDTQYF. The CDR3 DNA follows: TGTGCCAGTAGTAACCTAGCGGGTCTCACAGATACGCAGTATTTT.

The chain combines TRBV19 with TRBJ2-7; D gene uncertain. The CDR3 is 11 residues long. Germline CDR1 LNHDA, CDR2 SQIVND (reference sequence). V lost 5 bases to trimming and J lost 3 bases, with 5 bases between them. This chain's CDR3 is CASSSFYEQYF. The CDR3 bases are TGTGCCAGTAGTTCCTTCTACGAGCAGTACTTC.

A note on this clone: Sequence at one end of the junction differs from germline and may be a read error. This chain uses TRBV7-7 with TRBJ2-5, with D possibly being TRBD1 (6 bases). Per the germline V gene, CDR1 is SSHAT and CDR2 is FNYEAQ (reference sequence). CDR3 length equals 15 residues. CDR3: CASSLASGVQETQYF. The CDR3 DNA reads TGTGCTAGCAGCTTAGCCTCAGGGGTGCAAGAGACCCAGTACTTC.

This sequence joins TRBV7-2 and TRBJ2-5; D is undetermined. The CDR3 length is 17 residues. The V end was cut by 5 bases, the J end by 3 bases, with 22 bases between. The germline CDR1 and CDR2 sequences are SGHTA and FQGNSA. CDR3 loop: CASSPPMTHRLKETQYF. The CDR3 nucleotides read TGTGCCAGCAGCCCCCCCATGACACACCGCCTAAAAGAGACCCAGTACTTC.

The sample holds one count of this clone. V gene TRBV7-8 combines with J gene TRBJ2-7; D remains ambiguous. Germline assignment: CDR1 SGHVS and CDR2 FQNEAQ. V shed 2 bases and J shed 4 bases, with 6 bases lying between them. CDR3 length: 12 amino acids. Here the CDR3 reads CASSLYNYEQYF. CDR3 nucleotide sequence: TGTGCCAGCAGCTTATACAATTACGAGCAGTACTTC.

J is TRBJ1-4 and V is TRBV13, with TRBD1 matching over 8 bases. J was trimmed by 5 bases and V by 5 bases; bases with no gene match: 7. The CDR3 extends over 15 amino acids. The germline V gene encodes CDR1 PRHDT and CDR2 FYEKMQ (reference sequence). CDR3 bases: TGTGCCAGCAGCCTCTCGACAGGGGTGAATGAAAAACTGTTTTTT. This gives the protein CASSLSTGVNEKLFF.

Written as DNA, the CDR3 is TGTGCCTGGAGTGTACCTACTTTAAGAGGCTACGAGCAGTACTTC. Translated, it gives CAWSVPTLRGYEQYF. The chain is built from TRBV30 and TRBJ2-7; no definite D call. The CDR3 is 15 residues long. V dropped 0 bases and J dropped 3 bases, with 15 bases sitting between them. Germline V gene data show CDR1 as GTSNPN and CDR2 as SVGIG (reference sequence).

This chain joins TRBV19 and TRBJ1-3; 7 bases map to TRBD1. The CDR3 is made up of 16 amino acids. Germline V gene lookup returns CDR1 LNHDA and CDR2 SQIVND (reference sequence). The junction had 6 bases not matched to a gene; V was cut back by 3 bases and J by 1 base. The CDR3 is CASSITGVASGNTIYF. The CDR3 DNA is TGTGCCAGTAGTATCACAGGGGTAGCGTCTGGAAACACCATATATTTT.

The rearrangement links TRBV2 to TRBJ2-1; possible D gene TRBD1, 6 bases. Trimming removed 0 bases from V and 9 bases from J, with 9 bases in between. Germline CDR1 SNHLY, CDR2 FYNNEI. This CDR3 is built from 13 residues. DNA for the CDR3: TGTGCCAGCAGTGAAGCGCAGGGGATTGAGCAGTTCTTC. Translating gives CASSEAQGIEQFF.

The CDR3: CASSPSAGNYGYTF. Written as DNA, the CDR3 is TGTGCCAGCAGCCCGAGCGCAGGGAACTATGGCTACACCTTC. The genes are TRBV7-9 and TRBJ1-2, with a tentative D call TRBD1 (5 bases). Trimming removed 5 bases at V and 2 bases at J, with 12 bases between. This CDR3 has 14 amino acids. The germline V gene has CDR1 SEHNR and CDR2 FQNEAQ (reference sequence).

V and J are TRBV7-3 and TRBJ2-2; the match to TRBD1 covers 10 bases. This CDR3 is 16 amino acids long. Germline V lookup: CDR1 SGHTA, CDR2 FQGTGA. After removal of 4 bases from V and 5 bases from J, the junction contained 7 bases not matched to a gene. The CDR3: CASSSYRDRGTGELFF. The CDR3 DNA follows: TGTGCCAGCAGCTCTTATAGGGACAGGGGAACCGGGGAGCTGTTTTTT. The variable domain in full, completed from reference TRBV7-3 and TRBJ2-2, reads GAGVSQTPSNKVTEKGKYVELRCDPISGHTALYWYRQSLGQGPEFLIYFQGTGAADDSGLPNDRFFAVRPEGSVSTLKIQRTERGDSAVYLCASSSYRDRGTGELFFGEGSRLTVL.

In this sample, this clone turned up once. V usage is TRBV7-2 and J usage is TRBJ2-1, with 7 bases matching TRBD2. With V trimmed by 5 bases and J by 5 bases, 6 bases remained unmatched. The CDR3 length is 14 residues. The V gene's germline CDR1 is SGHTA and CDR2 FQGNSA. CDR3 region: CASSPARENNEQFF. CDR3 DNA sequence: TGTGCCAGCAGCCCCGCGCGGGAGAACAATGAGCAGTTCTTC. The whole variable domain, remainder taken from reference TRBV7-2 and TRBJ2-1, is GAGVSQSPSNKVTEKGKDVELRCDPISGHTALYWYRQSLGQGLEFLIYFQGNSAPDKSGLPSDRFSAERTGGSVSTLTIQRTQQEDSAVYLCASSPARENNEQFFGPGTRLTVL.

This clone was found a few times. CDR3 sequence: CASSERLAADTQYF. In nucleotides, the CDR3 is TGTGCCAGCAGCGAACGACTAGCGGCAGATACGCAGTATTTT. The chain couples TRBV7-2 to TRBJ2-3, with 9 bases matching TRBD2. Germline loops: CDR1 SGHTA, CDR2 FQGNSA. V lost 5 bases and J lost 4; bases outside the gene matches: 4. The CDR3 is 14 residues long.

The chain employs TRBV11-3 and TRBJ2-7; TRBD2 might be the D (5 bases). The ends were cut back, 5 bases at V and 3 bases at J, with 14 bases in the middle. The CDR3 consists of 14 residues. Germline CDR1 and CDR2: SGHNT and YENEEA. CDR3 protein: CASSPLPEGYEQYF. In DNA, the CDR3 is TGTGCCAGCAGCCCCCTTCCTGAGGGCTACGAGCAGTACTTC.

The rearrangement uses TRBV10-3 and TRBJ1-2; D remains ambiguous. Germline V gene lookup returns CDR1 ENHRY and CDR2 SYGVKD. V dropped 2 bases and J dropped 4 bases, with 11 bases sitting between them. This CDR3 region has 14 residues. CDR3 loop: CAISERTDPYGYTF. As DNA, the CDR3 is TGTGCCATCAGTGAGAGAACAGACCCCTATGGCTACACCTTC.

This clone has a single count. This CDR3 reads CASSVGQHTEAFF. CDR3 DNA: TGTGCCAGCAGCGTGGGACAGCACACTGAAGCTTTCTTT. The chain employs TRBV6-6 and TRBJ1-1; 7 nucleotides agree with TRBD1. V lost 6 bases to trimming and J lost 3 bases; unmatched junction nucleotides: 4. CDR3 length: 13 amino acids. CDR1 MNHNY and CDR2 SVGAGI come from the germline V gene (reference sequence).

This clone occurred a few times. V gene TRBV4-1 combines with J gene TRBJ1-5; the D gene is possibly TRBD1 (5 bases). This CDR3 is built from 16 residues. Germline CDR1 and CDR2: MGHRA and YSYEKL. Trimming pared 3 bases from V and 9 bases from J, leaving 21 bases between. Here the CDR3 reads CASSQAGGALQRPQHF. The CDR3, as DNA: TGCGCCAGCAGCCAGGCCGGCGGGGCTCTGCAGCGGCCCCAGCATTTT.

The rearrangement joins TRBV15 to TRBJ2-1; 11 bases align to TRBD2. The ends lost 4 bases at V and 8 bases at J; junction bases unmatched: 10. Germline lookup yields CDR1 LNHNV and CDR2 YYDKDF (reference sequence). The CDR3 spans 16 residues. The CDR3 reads CATSNKGLAGWDEQFF. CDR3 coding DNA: TGTGCCACCAGCAACAAAGGACTAGCGGGTTGGGATGAGCAGTTCTTC.

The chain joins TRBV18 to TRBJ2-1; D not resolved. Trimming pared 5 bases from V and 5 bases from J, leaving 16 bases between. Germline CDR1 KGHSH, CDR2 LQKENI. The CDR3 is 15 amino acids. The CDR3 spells CASSTILIAHNEQFF. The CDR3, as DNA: TGTGCCAGCTCAACCATACTGATAGCACACAATGAGCAGTTCTTC.

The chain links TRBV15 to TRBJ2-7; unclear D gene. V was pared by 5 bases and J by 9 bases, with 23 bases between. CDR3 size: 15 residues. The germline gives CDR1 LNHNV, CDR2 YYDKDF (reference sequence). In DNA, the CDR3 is TGTGCCACCAGCTCCACCCGGCAATACCTACGAGGGCAGTACTTC. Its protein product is CATSSTRQYLRGQYF. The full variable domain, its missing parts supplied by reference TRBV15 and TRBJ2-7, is DAMVIQNPRYQVTQFGKPVTLSCSQTLNHNVMYWYQQKSSQAPKLLFHYYDKDFNNEADTPDNFQSRRPNTSFCFLDIRSPGLGDTAMYLCATSSTRQYLRGQYFGPGTRLTVT.

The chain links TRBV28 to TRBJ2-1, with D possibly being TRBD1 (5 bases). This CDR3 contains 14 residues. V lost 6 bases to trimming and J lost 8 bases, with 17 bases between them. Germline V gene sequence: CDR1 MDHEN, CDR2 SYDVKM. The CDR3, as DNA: TGTGCCAGCAGCAACAGGCTCTCGGTGTATGAGCAGTTCTTC. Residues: CASSNRLSVYEQFF.

The CDR3 DNA is TGTGCCAGCCGGACAGAGCCTAGCAATCAGCCCCAGCATTTT. Translating gives CASRTEPSNQPQHF. The J gene is TRBJ1-5, the V gene TRBV2, with D possibly TRBD1 on 6 matching bases. The CDR3 covers 14 residues. CDR1 and CDR2 from the germline V gene are SNHLY and FYNNEI. Trimming cost V 8 bases and J 0 bases, with 11 bases left between them.

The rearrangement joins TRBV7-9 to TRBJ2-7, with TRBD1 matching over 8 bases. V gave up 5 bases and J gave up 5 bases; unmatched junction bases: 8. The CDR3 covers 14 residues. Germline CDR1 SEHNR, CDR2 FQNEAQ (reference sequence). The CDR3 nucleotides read TGTGCCAGCAGCAGAAGACAGGGGATCAACGAGCAGTACTTC. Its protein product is CASSRRQGINEQYF. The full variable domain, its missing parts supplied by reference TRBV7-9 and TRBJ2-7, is DTGVSQNPRHKITKRGQNVTFRCDPISEHNRLYWYRQTLGQGPEFLTYFQNEAQLEKSRLLSDRFSAERPKGSFSTLEIQRTEQGDSAMYLCASSRRQGINEQYFGPGTRLTVT.